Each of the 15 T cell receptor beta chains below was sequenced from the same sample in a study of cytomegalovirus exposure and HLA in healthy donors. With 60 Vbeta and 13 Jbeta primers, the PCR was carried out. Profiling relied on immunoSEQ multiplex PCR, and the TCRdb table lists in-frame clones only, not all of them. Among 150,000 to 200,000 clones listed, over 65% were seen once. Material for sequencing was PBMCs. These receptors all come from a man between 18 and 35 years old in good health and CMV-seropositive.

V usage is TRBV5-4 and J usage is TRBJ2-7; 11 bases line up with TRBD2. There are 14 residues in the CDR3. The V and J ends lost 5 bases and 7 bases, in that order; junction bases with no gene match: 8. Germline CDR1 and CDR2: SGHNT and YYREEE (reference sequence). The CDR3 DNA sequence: TGTGCCAGCAGGTCGGGACTAGCGGATGGTGAGCAGTACGTC. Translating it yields CASRSGLADGEQYV.

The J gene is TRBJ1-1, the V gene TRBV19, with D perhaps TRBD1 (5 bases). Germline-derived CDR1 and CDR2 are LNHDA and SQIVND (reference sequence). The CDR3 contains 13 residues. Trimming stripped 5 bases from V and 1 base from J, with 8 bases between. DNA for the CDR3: TGTGCCAGTAGTTTAGGACAGAACACTGAAGCTTTCTTT. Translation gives CASSLGQNTEAFF.

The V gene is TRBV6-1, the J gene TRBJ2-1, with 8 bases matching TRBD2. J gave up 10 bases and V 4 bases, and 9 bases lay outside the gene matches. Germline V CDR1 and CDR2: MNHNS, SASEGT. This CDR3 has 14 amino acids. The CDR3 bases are TGTGCCAGCAGTGCCCGCGGACTAGCTGGGGAGCAGTTCTTC. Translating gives CASSARGLAGEQFF.

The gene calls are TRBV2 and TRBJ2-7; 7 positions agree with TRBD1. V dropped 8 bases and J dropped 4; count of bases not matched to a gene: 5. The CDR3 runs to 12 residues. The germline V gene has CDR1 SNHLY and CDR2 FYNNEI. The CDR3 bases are TGTGCCAGCGACGGGACAGCTTACGAGCAGTACGTC. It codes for CASDGTAYEQYV.

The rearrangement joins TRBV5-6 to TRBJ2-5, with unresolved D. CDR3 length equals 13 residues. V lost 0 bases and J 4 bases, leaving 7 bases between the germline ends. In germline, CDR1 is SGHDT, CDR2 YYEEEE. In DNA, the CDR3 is TGTGCCAGCAGCTTGGACTTGCCAGAGACCCAGTACTTC. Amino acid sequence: CASSLDLPETQYF.

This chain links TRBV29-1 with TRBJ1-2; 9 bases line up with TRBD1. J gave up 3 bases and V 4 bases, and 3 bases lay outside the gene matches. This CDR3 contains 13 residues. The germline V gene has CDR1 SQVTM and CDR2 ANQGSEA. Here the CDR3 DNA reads TGCAGCGTTGGGACAGGGGCTTACTATGGCTACACCTTC. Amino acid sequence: CSVGTGAYYGYTF.

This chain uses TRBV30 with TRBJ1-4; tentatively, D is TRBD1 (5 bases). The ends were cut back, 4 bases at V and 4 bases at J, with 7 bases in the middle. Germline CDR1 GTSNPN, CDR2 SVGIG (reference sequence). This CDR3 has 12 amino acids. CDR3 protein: CAWNRFNEKLFF. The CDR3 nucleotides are TGTGCCTGGAACAGGTTTAATGAAAAACTGTTTTTT.

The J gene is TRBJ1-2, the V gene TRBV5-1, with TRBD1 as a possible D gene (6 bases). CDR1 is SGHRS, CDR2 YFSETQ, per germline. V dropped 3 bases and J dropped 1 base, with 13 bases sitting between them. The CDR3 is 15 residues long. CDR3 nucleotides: TGCGCCAGCAGCTCTTCGACAGGAGTTAACTATGGCTACACCTTC. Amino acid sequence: CASSSSTGVNYGYTF.

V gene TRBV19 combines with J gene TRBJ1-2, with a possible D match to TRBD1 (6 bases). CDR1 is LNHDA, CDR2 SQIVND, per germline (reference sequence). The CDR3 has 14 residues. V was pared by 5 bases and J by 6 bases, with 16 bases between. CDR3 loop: CASSPNRVRNGYTF. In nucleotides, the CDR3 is TGTGCCAGTAGTCCAAACAGGGTGAGGAATGGCTACACCTTC.

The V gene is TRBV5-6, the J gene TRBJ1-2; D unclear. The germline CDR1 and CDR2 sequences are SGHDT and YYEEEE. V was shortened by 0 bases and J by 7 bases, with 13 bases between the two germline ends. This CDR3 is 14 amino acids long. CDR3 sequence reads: CASSLAERGLGYTF. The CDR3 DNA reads TGTGCCAGCAGCTTGGCCGAGAGAGGGCTTGGCTACACCTTC.

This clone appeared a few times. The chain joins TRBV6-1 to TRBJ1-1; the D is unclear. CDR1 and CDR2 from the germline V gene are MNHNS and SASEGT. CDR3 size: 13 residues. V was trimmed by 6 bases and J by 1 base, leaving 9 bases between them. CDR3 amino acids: CASRINTNTEAFF. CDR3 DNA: TGTGCCAGCAGGATTAACACGAACACTGAAGCTTTCTTT.

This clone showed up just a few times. The CDR3 region is CAWSVLAGAEQYV. The CDR3 region has the DNA TGTGCCTGGAGTGTCCTAGCGGGAGCCGAGCAGTACGTC. The chain employs TRBV30 and TRBJ2-7; TRBD2 agrees at 10 bases. The trim removed 0 bases at V and 6 bases at J, leaving 2 bases unmatched. Germline CDR1 reads GTSNPN; CDR2 reads SVGIG (reference sequence). This CDR3 spans 13 amino acids.

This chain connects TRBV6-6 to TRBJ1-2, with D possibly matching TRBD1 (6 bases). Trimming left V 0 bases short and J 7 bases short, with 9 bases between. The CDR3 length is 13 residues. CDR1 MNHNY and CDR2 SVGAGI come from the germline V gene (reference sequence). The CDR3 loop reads CASSYSGGGGYTF. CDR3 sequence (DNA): TGTGCCAGCAGTTACTCAGGGGGTGGTGGCTACACCTTC.

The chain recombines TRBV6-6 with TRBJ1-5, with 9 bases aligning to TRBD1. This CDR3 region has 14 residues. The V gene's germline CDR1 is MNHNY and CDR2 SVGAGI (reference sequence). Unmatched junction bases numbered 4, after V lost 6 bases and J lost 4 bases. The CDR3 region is CASRGQGGNQPQHF. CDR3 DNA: TGTGCCAGCAGGGGACAGGGTGGGAATCAGCCCCAGCATTTT.

The CDR3 bases are TGTGCCTGGAGCCGGGGGGACTCACCCCTCCACTTT. It yields the protein CAWSRGDSPLHF. The genes are TRBV30 and TRBJ1-6, with TRBD1 as a possible D gene (5 bases). Trimming removed 3 bases at V and 10 bases at J, with 10 bases between. Germline CDR1 GTSNPN, CDR2 SVGIG (reference sequence). There are 12 residues in the CDR3.